The clone carrying this T cell receptor (beta chain) was found many times. Its antigen is unidentified. The data belong to a study of spatial heterogeneity in lung cancer. In the study overall: The study consistently detected more beta-chain than alpha-chain sequences. Raw sequencing reads included, on average, more than 9.5 appearances of each unique TCR and UMI combination. Study-level findings and limits: The study found ubiquitous expanded tumor TCRs in blood more at resection than follow-up.

Using its own MiXCR run on the 5' RACE reads, TCRdb lists one record per CDR3 protein. Of some 37,000 distinct CDR3 sequences in the sample, around 7.5% were seen once. This CDR3 comprises 14 residues. V was clipped by 8 bases and J by 7 bases; unmatched bases: 6. In germline, CDR1 is ENHRY, CDR2 SYGVKD. Noted time point: sample taken at primary tumor resection. From tumor, nontumor lung or frozen PBMC, whole RNA was taken unsorted for sequencing. There were roughly 72 donors, all of them untreated patients with early-stage non-small cell lung cancer. Sequences were derived from PBMCs, sampled at surgery. The rearrangement links TRBV10-3 to TRBJ1-5; 12 bases are a match to TRBD1. The sequence derives from a male donor with early-stage non-small cell lung cancer. The CDR3 region is CAIHGTGGEQPQHF. The CDR3 nucleotides are TGTGCCATCCACGGGACAGGGGGCGAACAGCCCCAGCATTTT.